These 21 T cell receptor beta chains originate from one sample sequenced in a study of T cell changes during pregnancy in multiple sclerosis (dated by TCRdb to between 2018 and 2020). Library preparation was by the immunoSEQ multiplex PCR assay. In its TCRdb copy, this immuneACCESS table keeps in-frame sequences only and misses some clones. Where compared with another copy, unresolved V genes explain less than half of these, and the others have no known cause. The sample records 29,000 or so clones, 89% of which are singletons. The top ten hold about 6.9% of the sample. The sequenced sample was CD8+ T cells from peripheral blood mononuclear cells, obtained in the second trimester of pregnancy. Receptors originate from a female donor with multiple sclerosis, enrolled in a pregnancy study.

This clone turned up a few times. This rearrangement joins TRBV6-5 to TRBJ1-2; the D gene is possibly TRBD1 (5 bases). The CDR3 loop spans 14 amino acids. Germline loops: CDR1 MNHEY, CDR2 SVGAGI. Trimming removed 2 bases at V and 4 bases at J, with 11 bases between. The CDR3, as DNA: TGTGCCAGCAGTTACGGAGGGGCGGGCTATGGCTACACCTTC. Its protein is CASSYGGAGYGYTF.

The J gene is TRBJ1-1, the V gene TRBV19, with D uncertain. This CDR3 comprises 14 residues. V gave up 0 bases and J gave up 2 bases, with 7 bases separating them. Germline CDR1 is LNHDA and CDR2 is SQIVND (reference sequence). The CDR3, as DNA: TGTGCCAGTAGTATAGATCCAGGAAACACTGAAGCTTTCTTT. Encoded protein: CASSIDPGNTEAFF.

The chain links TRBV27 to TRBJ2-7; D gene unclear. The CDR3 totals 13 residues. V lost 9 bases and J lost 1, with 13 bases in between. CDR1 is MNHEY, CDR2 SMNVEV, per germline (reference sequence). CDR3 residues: CASRLEASYEQYF. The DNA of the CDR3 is TGTGCCAGTAGACTCGAAGCTTCCTACGAGCAGTACTTC.

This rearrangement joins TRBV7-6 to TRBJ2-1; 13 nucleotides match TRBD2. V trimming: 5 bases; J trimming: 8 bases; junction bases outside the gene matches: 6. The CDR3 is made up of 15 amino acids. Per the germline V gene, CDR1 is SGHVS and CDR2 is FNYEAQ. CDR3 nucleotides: TGTGCCAGCAGCAAACTAGCGGGAGGGTCCGATGAGCAGTTCTTC. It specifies CASSKLAGGSDEQFF.

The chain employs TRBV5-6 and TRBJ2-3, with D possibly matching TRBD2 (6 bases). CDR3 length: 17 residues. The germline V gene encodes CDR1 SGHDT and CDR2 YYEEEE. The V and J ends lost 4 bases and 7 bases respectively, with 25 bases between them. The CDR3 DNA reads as TGTGCCAGCAGCCCGGACGGCGGGGTAATCCTCCGGAATACGCAGTATTTT. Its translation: CASSPDGGVILRNTQYF.

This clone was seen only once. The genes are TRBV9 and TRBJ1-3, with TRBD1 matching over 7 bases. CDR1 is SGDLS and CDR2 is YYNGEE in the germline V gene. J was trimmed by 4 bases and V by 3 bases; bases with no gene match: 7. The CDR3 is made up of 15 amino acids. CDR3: CASSAFRGSGNTIYF. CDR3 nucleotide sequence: TGTGCCAGCAGCGCTTTCAGGGGGTCGGGAAACACCATATATTTT.

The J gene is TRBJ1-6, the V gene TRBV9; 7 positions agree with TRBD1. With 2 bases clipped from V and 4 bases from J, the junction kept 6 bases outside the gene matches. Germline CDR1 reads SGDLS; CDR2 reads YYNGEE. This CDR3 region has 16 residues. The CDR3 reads CASSVGQPRYNSPLHF. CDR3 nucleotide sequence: TGTGCCAGCAGCGTGGGACAGCCCAGGTATAATTCACCCCTCCACTTT.

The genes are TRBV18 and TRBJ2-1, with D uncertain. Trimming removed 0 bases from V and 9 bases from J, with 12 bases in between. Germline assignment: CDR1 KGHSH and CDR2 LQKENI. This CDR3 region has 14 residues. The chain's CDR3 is CASSPPDVAGEQFF. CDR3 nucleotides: TGTGCCAGCTCACCACCTGATGTAGCCGGTGAGCAGTTCTTC.

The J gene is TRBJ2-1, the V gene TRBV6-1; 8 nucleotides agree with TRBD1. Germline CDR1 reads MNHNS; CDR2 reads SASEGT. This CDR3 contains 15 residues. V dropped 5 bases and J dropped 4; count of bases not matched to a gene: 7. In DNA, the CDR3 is TGTGCCAGCAGTACCGGGACAGGCACGTACAATGAGCAGTTCTTC. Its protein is CASSTGTGTYNEQFF.

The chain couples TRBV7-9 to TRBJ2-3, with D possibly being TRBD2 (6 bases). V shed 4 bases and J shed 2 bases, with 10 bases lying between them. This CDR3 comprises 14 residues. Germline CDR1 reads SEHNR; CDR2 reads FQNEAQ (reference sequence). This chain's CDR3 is CASSSGLVTDTQYF. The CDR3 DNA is TGTGCCAGCAGCTCGGGACTCGTCACAGATACGCAGTATTTT.

In nucleotides, the CDR3 is TGTGCCAGCAGCTTGGACAGGGGCCCCCCCCCACCGACCGAGCAGTACTTC. Its protein product is CASSLDRGPPPPTEQYF. V and J are TRBV5-4 and TRBJ2-7; TRBD1 matches at 7 bases. Losses at the gene ends were 0 bases for V and 6 bases for J; bases not matched to a gene: 15. CDR3 length equals 17 residues. Germline assignment: CDR1 SGHNT and CDR2 YYREEE (reference sequence).

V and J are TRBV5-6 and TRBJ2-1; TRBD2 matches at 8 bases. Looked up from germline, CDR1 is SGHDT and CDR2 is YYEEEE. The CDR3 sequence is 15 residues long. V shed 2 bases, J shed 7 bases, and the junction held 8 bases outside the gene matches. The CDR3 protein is CASSFIQRERNEQFF. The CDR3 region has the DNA TGTGCCAGCAGCTTCATCCAGCGGGAGAGGAATGAGCAGTTCTTC.

CDR3 protein: CASSLVTGGTEAFF. The CDR3 DNA reads as TGTGCCAGCAGCTTAGTCACAGGGGGCACTGAAGCTTTCTTT. The genes are TRBV7-9 and TRBJ1-1; TRBD1 aligns across 8 bases. The CDR3 is 14 residues long. CDR1 is SEHNR, CDR2 FQNEAQ, per germline (reference sequence). Trimming took 1 base from V and 4 from J; bases not matched to a gene: 2. Full variable domain (remainder filled in from reference TRBV7-9 and TRBJ1-1): DTGVSQNPRHKITKRGQNVTFRCDPISEHNRLYWYRQTLGQGPEFLTYFQNEAQLEKSRLLSDRFSAERPKGSFSTLEIQRTEQGDSAMYLCASSLVTGGTEAFFGQGTRLTVV.

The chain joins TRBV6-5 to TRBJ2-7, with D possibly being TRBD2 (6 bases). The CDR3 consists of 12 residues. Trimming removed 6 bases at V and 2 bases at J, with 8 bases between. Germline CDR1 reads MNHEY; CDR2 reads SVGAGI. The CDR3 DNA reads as TGTGCCAGCAGGCCTAGCGCCTACGAGCAGTACTTC. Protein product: CASRPSAYEQYF.

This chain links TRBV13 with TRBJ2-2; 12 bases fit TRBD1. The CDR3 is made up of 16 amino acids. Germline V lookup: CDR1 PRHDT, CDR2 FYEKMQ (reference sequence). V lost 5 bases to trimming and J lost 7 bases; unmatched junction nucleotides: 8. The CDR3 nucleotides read TGTGCCAGCAGCACTTACGGGACAGGGGGCGGCGGGGAGCTGTTTTTT. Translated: CASSTYGTGGGGELFF.

CDR3 residues: CASWQGYYGYTF. CDR3 nucleotides: TGTGCCAGCTGGCAGGGATACTATGGCTACACCTTC. V is TRBV2 and J is TRBJ1-2, with TRBD1 as a possible D gene (5 bases). The V end was cut by 8 bases, the J end by 3 bases, with 10 bases between. Germline V gene data show CDR1 as SNHLY and CDR2 as FYNNEI. The CDR3 loop spans 12 amino acids.

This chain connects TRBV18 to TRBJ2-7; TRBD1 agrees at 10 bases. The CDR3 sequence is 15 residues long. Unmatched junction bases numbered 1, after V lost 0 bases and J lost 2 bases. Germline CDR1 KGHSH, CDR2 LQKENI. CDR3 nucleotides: TGTGCCAGCTCACCACCCGGGACAGGGGCCTACGAGCAGTACTTC. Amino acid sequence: CASSPPGTGAYEQYF. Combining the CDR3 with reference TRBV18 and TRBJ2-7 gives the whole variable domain NAGVMQNPRHLVRRRGQEARLRCSPMKGHSHVYWYRQLPEEGLKFMVYLQKENIIDESGMPKERFSAEFPKEGPSILRIQQVVRGDSAAYFCASSPPGTGAYEQYFGPGTRLTVT.

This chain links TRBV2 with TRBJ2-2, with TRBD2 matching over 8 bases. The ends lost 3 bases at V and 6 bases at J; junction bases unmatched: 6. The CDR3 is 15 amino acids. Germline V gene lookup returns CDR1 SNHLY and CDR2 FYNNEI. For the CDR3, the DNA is TGTGCCAGCAGTGAGAATAGCGGGATTCCCGGGGAGCTGTTTTTT. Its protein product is CASSENSGIPGELFF.

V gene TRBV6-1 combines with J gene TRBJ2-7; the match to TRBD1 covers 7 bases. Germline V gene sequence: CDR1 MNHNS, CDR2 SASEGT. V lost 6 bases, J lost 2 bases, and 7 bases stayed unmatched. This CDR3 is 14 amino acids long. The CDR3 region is CASRTGTGTYEQYF. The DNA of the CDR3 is TGTGCCAGCAGGACAGGGACGGGAACCTACGAGCAGTACTTC.

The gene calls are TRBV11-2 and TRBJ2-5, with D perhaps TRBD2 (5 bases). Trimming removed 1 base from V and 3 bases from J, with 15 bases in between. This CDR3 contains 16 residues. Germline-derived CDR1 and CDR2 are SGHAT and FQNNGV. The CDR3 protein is CASSLGPTGYEETQYF. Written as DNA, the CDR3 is TGTGCCAGCAGCTTAGGCCCCACGGGATACGAAGAGACCCAGTACTTC.

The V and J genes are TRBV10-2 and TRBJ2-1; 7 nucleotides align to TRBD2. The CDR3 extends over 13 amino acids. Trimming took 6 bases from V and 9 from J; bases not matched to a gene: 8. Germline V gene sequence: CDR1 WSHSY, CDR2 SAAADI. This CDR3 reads CASRPGLEVEQFF. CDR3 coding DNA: TGCGCCAGCAGACCCGGACTAGAAGTTGAGCAGTTCTTC.